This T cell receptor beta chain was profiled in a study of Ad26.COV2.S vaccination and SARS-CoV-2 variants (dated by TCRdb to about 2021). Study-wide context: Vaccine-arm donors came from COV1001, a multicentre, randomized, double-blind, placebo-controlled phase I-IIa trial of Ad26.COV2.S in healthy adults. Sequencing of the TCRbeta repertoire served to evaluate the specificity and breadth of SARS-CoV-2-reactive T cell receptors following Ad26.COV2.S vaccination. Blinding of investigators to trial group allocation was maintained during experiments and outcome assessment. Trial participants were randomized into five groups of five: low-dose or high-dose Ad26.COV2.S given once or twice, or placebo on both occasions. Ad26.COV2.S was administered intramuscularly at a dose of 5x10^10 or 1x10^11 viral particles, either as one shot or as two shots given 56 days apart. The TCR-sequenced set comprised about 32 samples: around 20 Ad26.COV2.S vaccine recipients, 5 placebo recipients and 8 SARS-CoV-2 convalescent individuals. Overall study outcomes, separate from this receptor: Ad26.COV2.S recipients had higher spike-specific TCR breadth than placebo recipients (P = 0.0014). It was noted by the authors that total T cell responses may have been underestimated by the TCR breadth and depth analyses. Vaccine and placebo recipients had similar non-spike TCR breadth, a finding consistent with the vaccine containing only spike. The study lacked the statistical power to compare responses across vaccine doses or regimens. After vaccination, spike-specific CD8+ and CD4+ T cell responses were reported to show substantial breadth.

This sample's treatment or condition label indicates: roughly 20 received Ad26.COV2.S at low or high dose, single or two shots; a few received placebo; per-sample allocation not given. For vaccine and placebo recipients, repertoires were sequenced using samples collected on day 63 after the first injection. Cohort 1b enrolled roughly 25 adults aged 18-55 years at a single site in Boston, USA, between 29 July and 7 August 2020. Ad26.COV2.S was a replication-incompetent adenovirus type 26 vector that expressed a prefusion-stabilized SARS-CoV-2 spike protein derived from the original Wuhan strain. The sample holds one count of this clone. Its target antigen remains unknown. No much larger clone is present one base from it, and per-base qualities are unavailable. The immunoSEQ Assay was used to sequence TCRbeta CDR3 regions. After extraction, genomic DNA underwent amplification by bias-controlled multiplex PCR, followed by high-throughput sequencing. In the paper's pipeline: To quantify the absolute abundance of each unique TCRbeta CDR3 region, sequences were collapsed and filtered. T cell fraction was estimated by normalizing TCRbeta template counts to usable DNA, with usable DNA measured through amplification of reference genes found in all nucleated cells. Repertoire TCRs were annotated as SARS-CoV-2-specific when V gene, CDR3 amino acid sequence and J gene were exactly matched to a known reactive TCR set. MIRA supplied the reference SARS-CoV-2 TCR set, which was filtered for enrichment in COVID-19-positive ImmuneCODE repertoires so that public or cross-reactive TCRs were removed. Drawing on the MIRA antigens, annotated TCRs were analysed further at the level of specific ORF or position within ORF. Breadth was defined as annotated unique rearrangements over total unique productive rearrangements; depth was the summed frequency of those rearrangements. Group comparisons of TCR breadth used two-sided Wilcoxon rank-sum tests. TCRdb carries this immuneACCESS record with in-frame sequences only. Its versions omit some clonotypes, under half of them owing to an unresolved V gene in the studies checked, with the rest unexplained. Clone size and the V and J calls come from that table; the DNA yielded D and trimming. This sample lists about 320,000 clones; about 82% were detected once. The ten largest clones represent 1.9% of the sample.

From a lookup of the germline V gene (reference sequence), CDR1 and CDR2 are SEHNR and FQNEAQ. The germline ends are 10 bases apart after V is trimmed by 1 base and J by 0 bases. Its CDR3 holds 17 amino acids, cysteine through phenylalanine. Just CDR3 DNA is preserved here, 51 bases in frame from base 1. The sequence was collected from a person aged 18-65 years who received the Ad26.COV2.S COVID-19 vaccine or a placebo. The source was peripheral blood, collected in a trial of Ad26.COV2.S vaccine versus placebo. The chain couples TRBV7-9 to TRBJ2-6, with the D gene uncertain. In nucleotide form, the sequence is TGTGCCAGCAGCTTAGTTCCAGGACCCTCTGGGGCCAACGTCCTGACTTTC. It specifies CASSLVPGPSGANVLTF. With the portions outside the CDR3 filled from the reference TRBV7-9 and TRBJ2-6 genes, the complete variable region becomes DTGVSQNPRHKITKRGQNVTFRCDPISEHNRLYWYRQTLGQGPEFLTYFQNEAQLEKSRLLSDRFSAERPKGSFSTLEIQRTEQGDSAMYLCASSLVPGPSGANVLTFGAGSRLTVL.